The clone carrying this TCR beta chain was seen more than once but under ten times. Its antigen is not known. Germline CDR1 reads DFQATT; CDR2 reads SNEGSKA (reference sequence). The V end was cut by 1 base, the J end by 5 bases, with 11 bases between. This CDR3 region has 13 residues. This sample is part of a study of post-analysis software for immune sequencing data. The authors incorporated unique molecular identifiers into the TCR beta cDNA libraries. In TCRdb, the PCR reads were re-called with MiXCR into one record per CDR3 protein. The table includes about half a million distinct CDR3 sequences, around 36% detected once. Points from the study as a whole: The five TRBV segments detected at higher frequency in patients than in controls included TRBV5-6, TRBV5-1 and TRBV20-1.

Sequencing was done on a sample of blood. The V call is TRBV20-1, the J call TRBJ2-5; D may be TRBD1 (6 bases). This TCR came from a girl aged 2 to 17 with multiple sclerosis. This CDR3 reads CSARVTGWETQYF. The CDR3 region has the DNA TGCAGTGCTAGAGTTACAGGGTGGGAGACCCAGTACTTC.